Sequencing of this T cell receptor (beta chain) was carried out in a study of blood T cell repertoires in COVID-19. The overall study: Donors in the United States, Italy and Spain gave samples during acute or convalescent COVID-19. PBMCs, B-cell-depleted T cells, or T cells were the source of the cDNA or gDNA that made up the material.

CDR1 is SGHDT, CDR2 YYEEEE, per germline. The V end lost 4 bases, the J end lost 4 bases, and 15 bases lay between the germline ends. The CDR3 consists of 15 residues. The table came from immunoSEQ multiplex PCR; TCRdb's copy has only in-frame clones and leaves some out. The table lists around 420,000 clones, 70% to 90% of them singletons, with approximately 2.1% in the top ten. Everyone who took part was roughly 18 to 89 years old, and they came from about 25 US areas. Which cohort a participant joined came from the clinical history participants gave. The chain is built from TRBV5-6 and TRBJ2-1, with D possibly TRBD1 on 7 matching bases. This clonotype was obtained from a woman aged 40 to 55 with acute COVID-19. Sample: PBMCs or T cells enriched from blood (not recorded which). CDR3 region: CASSRGTAPYNEQFF. The DNA for the CDR3 is TGTGCCAGCAGCCGGGGGACAGCGCCTTACAATGAGCAGTTCTTC.